The 25 T cell receptor beta chains below come from one sample, sequenced in a study of T cell repertoires in cytomegalovirus infection. The antigens these receptors bind are not known. One entry per CDR3 protein, called by TCRdb with MiXCR from the reads. Of a few hundred thousand distinct CDR3 sequences in the sample, 40% are singletons; the top ten hold 48%. The sample was cultured PBMCs, taken from culture after CMV antigen stimulation. These receptors were collected from a human donor in good health (CMV status not recorded). Some clones in this sample may be carry-over from other donors' samples.

This clonotype was detected only a few times. The chain carries TRBV7-8 and TRBJ1-4; TRBD1 agrees at 10 bases. V was clipped by 4 bases and J by 11 bases; unmatched bases: 7. Germline V gene sequence: CDR1 SGHVS, CDR2 FQNEAQ. The CDR3 sequence is 14 residues long. The CDR3 sequence: CASSSGTGEEKLFF. In nucleotides, the CDR3 is TGTGCCAGCAGCTCCGGGACAGGGGAGGAGAAACTGTTTTTT.

This clonotype was found a few times. This chain joins TRBV6-5 and TRBJ1-1, with D hard to call. CDR1 MNHEY and CDR2 SVGAGI come from the germline V gene. The V end lost 8 bases, the J end lost 3 bases, and 13 bases lay between the germline ends. The CDR3 extends over 13 amino acids. Here the CDR3 reads CASQRDRYTEAFF. For the CDR3, the DNA is TGTGCCAGCCAAAGGGATCGGTACACTGAAGCTTTCTTT.

The chain links TRBV10-3 to TRBJ2-5, with D tentatively TRBD1 (6 bases). The germline CDR1 and CDR2 sequences are ENHRY and SYGVKD. Trimming took 1 base from V and 5 from J, leaving 14 bases between them. This CDR3 is 15 amino acids long. The CDR3 loop is CAISEFGQGSETQYF. As DNA, the CDR3 is TGTGCCATCAGTGAGTTTGGGCAGGGGTCGGAGACCCAGTACTTC.

In its sample, this clonotype was seen a few times. This sequence joins TRBV11-2 and TRBJ1-1, with TRBD1 matching 7 bases. Trimming cost V 3 bases and J 4 bases; bases outside gene matches: 5. Per the germline V gene, CDR1 is SGHAT and CDR2 is FQNNGV. The CDR3 is 14 amino acids. The CDR3 nucleotides are TGTGCCAGCAGCTTGCGGCCAGGGGGCACTGAAGCTTTCTTT. As protein: CASSLRPGGTEAFF.

The V call is TRBV6-2 or TRBV6-3, the J call TRBJ2-3; a possible D gene is TRBD1 (5 bases). The CDR3 extends over 16 amino acids. Trimming left V 0 bases short and J 2 bases short, with 12 bases between. Per the germline V gene, CDR1 is MNHEY and CDR2 is SVGEGT. The CDR3: CASSYSGRELTDTQYF. In DNA form, the CDR3 reads TGTGCCAGCAGTTACTCGGGGCGAGAACTCACAGATACGCAGTATTTT.

The table lists this clonotype with a few counts. The chain is built from TRBV7-2 and TRBJ1-2, with D tentatively TRBD1 (5 bases). The CDR3 extends over 15 amino acids. The germline V and J ends were trimmed by 4 bases and 1 base, with 13 bases remaining between them. Looked up from germline, CDR1 is SGHTA and CDR2 is FQGNSA. As DNA, the CDR3 is TGTGCCAGCAGCTCCTCACGGGGGGGTAACTATGGCTACACCTTC. This sequence encodes CASSSSRGGNYGYTF.

A few counts support this clonotype. The J gene is TRBJ2-1, the V gene TRBV4-3, with 12 positions matching TRBD2. Germline assignment: CDR1 LGHNA and CDR2 YSLEER. Losses at the gene ends were 0 bases for V and 7 bases for J; bases not matched to a gene: 4. This CDR3 spans 16 amino acids. Written as DNA, the CDR3 is TGCGCCAGCAGCCAAGACGGACTAGCGGGACTGAATGAGCAGTTCTTC. This encodes CASSQDGLAGLNEQFF.

This clonotype was seen repeatedly, ten times or more. The V and J genes are TRBV7-2 and TRBJ2-3; no clear D. From germline, CDR1 is SGHTA and CDR2 FQGNSA. Trimming pared 3 bases from V and 0 bases from J, leaving 7 bases between. This CDR3 has 14 residues. CDR3: CASSFMTSTDTQYF. The CDR3 DNA reads as TGTGCCAGCAGCTTTATGACCAGCACAGATACGCAGTATTTT. The full variable domain, with the rest looked up from reference TRBV7-2 and TRBJ2-3, is GAGVSQSPSNKVTEKGKDVELRCDPISGHTALYWYRQSLGQGLEFLIYFQGNSAPDKSGLPSDRFSAERTGGSVSTLTIQRTQQEDSAVYLCASSFMTSTDTQYFGPGTRLTVL.

DNA of the CDR3: TGTGCCAGCTGGGAATACAATGAGCAGTTCTTC. It translates to CASWEYNEQFF. The chain has TRBV6-2 or TRBV6-3 and TRBJ2-1; D not resolved. Germline V lookup: CDR1 MNHEY, CDR2 SVGEGT. CDR3 length: 11 amino acids. V lost 8 bases to trimming and J lost 4 bases, with 6 bases between them.

The rearrangement links TRBV19 to TRBJ1-1; no clear D gene. Trimming removed 4 bases from V and 3 bases from J, with 12 bases in between. Germline V CDR1 and CDR2: LNHDA, SQIVND (reference sequence). The CDR3 loop spans 14 amino acids. In DNA form, the CDR3 reads TGTGCCAGTAGTACCACCAGGAGTTACACTGAAGCTTTCTTT. As protein: CASSTTRSYTEAFF.

This clonotype appeared a few times. This chain connects TRBV6-1 to TRBJ1-2; D remains unclear. V gave up 5 bases and J gave up 6 bases, with 22 bases separating them. Germline assignment: CDR1 MNHNS and CDR2 SASEGT. The CDR3 has 16 amino acids. The CDR3 here is CASSRSPWAPVDGYTF. CDR3 nucleotide sequence: TGTGCCAGCAGTCGCTCACCGTGGGCGCCAGTCGATGGCTACACCTTC.

The CDR3 region is CAIRVAGAGYNEQFF. DNA for the CDR3: TGTGCCATCAGGGTAGCGGGAGCGGGGTACAATGAGCAGTTCTTC. The gene calls are TRBV10-3 and TRBJ2-1; TRBD2 matches 9 bases. The junction had 7 bases not matched to a gene; V was cut back by 6 bases and J by 4 bases. Germline V gene data show CDR1 as ENHRY and CDR2 as SYGVKD. The CDR3 extends over 15 amino acids.

This CDR3 is CASSLGTSFDTQYF. The CDR3 DNA reads TGTGCCAGCAGCCTAGGGACTAGCTTTGATACGCAGTATTTT. The chain is built from TRBV7-7 and TRBJ2-3; 9 nucleotides agree with TRBD2. V was clipped by 5 bases and J by 6 bases; unmatched bases: 6. The CDR3 runs 14 residues. In germline, CDR1 is SSHAT, CDR2 FNYEAQ (reference sequence). Based on the CDR3 plus reference TRBV7-7 and TRBJ2-3, the full variable domain is GAGVSQSPRYKVTKRGQDVTLRCDPISSHATLYWYQQALGQGPEFLTYFNYEAQPDKSGLPSDRFSAERPEGSISTLTIQRTEQRDSAMYRCASSLGTSFDTQYFGPGTRLTVL.

In the case of this clonotype: Germline and junction disagree at one end, which may indicate a read error. The chain is built from TRBV4-1 and TRBJ2-7; TRBD2 matches 7 bases. Germline V CDR1 and CDR2: MGHRA, YSYEKL. The CDR3 consists of 16 residues. In DNA form, the CDR3 reads TGTGCCAGCAGCCAAGAAGGGATGGCTAGCGGTGGCGAGCAGTACTTC. It specifies CASSQEGMASGGEQYF.

The table lists this clonotype with a few counts. The J gene is TRBJ2-1, the V gene TRBV11-1, with 9 bases lining up with TRBD2. J was trimmed by 4 bases and V by 3 bases; bases with no gene match: 4. Germline loops: CDR1 SGHAT, CDR2 FQDESV (reference sequence). The CDR3 has 15 amino acids. CDR3 in amino acids: CASSFASGVYNEQFF. CDR3 sequence (DNA): TGTGCCAGCAGCTTCGCTAGCGGGGTTTACAATGAGCAGTTCTTC.

The chain carries TRBV19 and TRBJ2-4, with D unresolved. This CDR3 contains 16 residues. Trimming left V 2 bases short and J 0 bases short, with 11 bases between. Germline lookup yields CDR1 LNHDA and CDR2 SQIVND (reference sequence). CDR3: CASSIMGSLAKNIQYF. The CDR3 DNA follows: TGTGCCAGTAGTATAATGGGTTCTCTAGCCAAAAACATTCAGTACTTC.

The chain recombines TRBV7-8 with TRBJ2-5; a possible D gene is TRBD2 (7 bases). Germline CDR1 SGHVS, CDR2 FQNEAQ. V gave up 4 bases and J gave up 5 bases, with 17 bases separating them. CDR3 size: 15 residues. DNA of the CDR3: TGTGCCAGCAGCTCCCGGGGGGCCCTGAGGGAGACCCAGTACTTC. Translating it yields CASSSRGALRETQYF.

V is TRBV19 and J is TRBJ2-3; TRBD2 agrees at 11 bases. Germline loops: CDR1 LNHDA, CDR2 SQIVND (reference sequence). CDR3 length equals 15 residues. J was trimmed by 8 bases and V by 7 bases; bases with no gene match: 11. CDR3 in DNA: TGTGCCAGTATGAGGTCTAGCGGGGGGTCGGTTACGCAGTATTTT. Its translation: CASMRSSGGSVTQYF.

DNA for the CDR3: TGTGCCAGCAGAGTTAGCGGGGGAGAGCAGTACTTC. Amino acid sequence: CASRVSGGEQYF. This rearrangement joins TRBV7-4 to TRBJ2-7; TRBD2 matches at 9 bases. CDR1 and CDR2 (germline): SGHVT, SQSDAQ. The trim removed 6 bases at V and 7 bases at J, leaving 4 bases unmatched. CDR3 size: 12 residues.

This clonotype was counted a few times. The rearrangement uses TRBV27 and TRBJ2-6, with 9 bases identical to TRBD1. The CDR3 extends over 20 amino acids. The germline gives CDR1 MNHEY, CDR2 SMNVEV (reference sequence). Trimming removed 4 bases from V and 2 bases from J; junction bases left unmatched: 15. As DNA, the CDR3 is TGTGCCAGCAGTTACAAACCGGGACAGGGAAGAGCGGCTGGGGCCAACGTCCTGACTTTC. Amino acid sequence: CASSYKPGQGRAAGANVLTF.

V gene TRBV19 combines with J gene TRBJ2-5; 9 bases line up with TRBD2. The V and J ends lost 7 bases and 1 base, in that order; junction bases with no gene match: 7. The length of the CDR3 is 15 residues. Per germline, CDR1 LNHDA and CDR2 SQIVND (reference sequence). The CDR3 bases are TGTGCCAGTAAGGGGGGACTAGCATTCCAAGAGACCCAGTACTTC. This gives the protein CASKGGLAFQETQYF.

V is TRBV19 and J is TRBJ2-4, with 8 bases aligning to TRBD1. Germline values: CDR1 LNHDA, CDR2 SQIVND (reference sequence). The CDR3 extends over 18 amino acids. The ends lost 6 bases at V and 0 bases at J; junction bases unmatched: 13. CDR3 bases: TGTGCCAGTAGACAGACAGGGGCCAATAGATTAGCCAAAAACATTCAGTACTTC. Residues: CASRQTGANRLAKNIQYF.

The genes are TRBV19 and TRBJ2-5; perhaps TRBD2 as D (5 bases). In germline, CDR1 is LNHDA, CDR2 SQIVND (reference sequence). The V end lost 4 bases, the J end lost 5 bases, and 17 bases lay between the germline ends. The CDR3 is 15 amino acids. The CDR3 bases are TGTGCCAGTAGTACCCCGGGAATAGGGCGTGAGACCCAGTACTTC. Residues: CASSTPGIGRETQYF.

This clonotype was counted between two and nine times. The chain is built from TRBV7-8 and TRBJ2-7; TRBD2 aligns across 11 bases. The CDR3 is 16 amino acids. From germline, CDR1 is SGHVS and CDR2 FQNEAQ. V shed 1 base and J 4 bases; nucleotides not matched to a gene: 6. DNA of the CDR3: TGTGCCAGCAGCTTAGAGTTAGCGGGAGGGCCTTACGAGCAGTACTTC. As protein: CASSLELAGGPYEQYF.

J is TRBJ1-3 and V is TRBV6-1; D not certain. The CDR3 consists of 15 residues. Germline V CDR1 and CDR2: MNHNS, SASEGT. The V gene lost 2 bases and the J gene lost 0 bases, with 8 bases spanning the gap. CDR3 protein: CASSEQTDSGNTIYF. The CDR3 DNA sequence: TGTGCCAGCAGTGAACAGACCGACTCTGGAAACACCATATATTTT.